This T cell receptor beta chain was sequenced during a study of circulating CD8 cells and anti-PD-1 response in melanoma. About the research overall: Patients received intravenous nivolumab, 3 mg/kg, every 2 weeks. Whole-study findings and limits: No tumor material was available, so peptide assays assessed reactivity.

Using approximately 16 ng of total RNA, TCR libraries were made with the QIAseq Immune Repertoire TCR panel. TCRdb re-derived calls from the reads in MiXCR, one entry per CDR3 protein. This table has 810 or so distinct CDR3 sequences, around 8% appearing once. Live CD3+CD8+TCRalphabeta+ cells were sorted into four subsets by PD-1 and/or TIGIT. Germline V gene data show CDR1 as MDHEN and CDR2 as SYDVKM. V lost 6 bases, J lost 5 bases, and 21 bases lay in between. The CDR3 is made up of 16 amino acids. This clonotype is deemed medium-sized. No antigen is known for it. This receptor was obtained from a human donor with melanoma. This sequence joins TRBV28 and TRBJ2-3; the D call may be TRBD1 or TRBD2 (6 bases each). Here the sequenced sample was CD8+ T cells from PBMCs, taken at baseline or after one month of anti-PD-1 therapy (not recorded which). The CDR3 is CASRSVPGARGDTQYF. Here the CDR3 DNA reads TGTGCCAGCAGATCAGTCCCGGGGGCTAGGGGAGATACGCAGTATTTT.